The following is a T cell receptor beta chain sequence with its context. TCRdb's copy holds only in-frame clones and misses some; the assay was immunoSEQ multiplex PCR. The profile shows tens of thousands of clones, around 87% of them singletons. The sample comes from a study of T cell responses to AZD1222 COVID-19 vaccine. This CDR3 comprises 13 residues. Germline CDR1 reads LGHNA; CDR2 reads YSLEER. With V trimmed by 1 base and J by 7 bases, 0 bases remained unmatched. J is TRBJ2-2 and V is TRBV4-3; TRBD2 matches at 7 bases. Sequences were derived from peripheral blood, sampled on day 0 of MenACWY control vaccination. This sequence originates from an adult in good health. CDR3 residues: CASSQGEGGELFF. Here the CDR3 DNA reads TGCGCCAGCAGCCAAGGGGAGGGCGGGGAGCTGTTTTTT.